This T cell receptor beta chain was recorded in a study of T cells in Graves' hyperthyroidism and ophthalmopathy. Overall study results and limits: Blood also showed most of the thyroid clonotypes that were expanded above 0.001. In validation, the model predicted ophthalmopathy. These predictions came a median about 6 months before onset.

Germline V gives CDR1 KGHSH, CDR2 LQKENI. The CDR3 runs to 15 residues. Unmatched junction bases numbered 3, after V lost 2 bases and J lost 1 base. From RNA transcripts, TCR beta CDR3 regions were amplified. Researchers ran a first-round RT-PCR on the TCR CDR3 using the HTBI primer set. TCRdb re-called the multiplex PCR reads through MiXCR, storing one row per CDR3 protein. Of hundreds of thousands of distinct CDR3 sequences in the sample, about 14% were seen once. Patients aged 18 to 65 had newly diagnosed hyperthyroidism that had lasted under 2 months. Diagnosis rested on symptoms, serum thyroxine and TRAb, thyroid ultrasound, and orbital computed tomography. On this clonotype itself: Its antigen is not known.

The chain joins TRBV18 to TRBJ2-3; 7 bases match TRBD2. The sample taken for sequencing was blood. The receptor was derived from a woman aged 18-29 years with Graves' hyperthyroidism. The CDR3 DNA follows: TGTGCCAGCTCACCAACCCTAGCGGGCACAGATACGCAGTATTTT. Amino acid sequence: CASSPTLAGTDTQYF.